This TCR beta chain appears in the sequencing data of a study of shared clonotypes between healthy human individuals. Genomic DNA of each subset was evenly split across several immunoSEQ plates. Using immunoSEQ multiplex PCR, the repertoire was profiled, and TCRdb retains in-frame clones only, with some absent. Of 2 million to 2.5 million clones listed, 85% to 95% are singletons. General study points: In having few donors, the study represented limited genetic and exposure-history diversity. Across a handful of donors, naive CD4 shared 4.5% to 6%, naive CD8 more than 3%, memory CD4 approximately 2.5%, memory CD8 more than 0.35%.

This CDR3 region has 18 residues. Trimming stripped 0 bases from V and 4 bases from J, with 21 bases between. Germline V CDR1 and CDR2: GTSNPN, SVGIG (reference sequence). Remarks on this clone: Its antigen is still unknown.

The chain uses TRBV30 and TRBJ2-2, with D perhaps matching TRBD2 (6 bases). The sequence derives from a man younger than 35 in good health. Some clones in this sample may be carry-over from other donors' samples. Sequencing used naive CD4+ T cells from PBMCs. Subset in this sample: CD45RA+ positively selected. DNA for the CDR3: TGTGCCTGGAGTGTAAAGTCAAGAGGGCGGAGGGGCACCGGGGAGCTGTTTTTT. It codes for CAWSVKSRGRRGTGELFF.